This T cell receptor beta chain was found in a study of shared clonotypes between healthy human individuals. Across the study: Donors had three CD4 naive, three CD4 memory, two CD8 naive and one CD8 memory plate apiece. General observations from the study: Investigators expected sequencing depth to affect clonotype sharing among donors.

This clone occurred once. Its cognate antigen is unknown. Those who donated, Caucasian adults without exception, all lived in Nashville, Tennessee. Germline CDR1 GTSNPN, CDR2 SVGIG (reference sequence). With 3 bases removed from V and 2 bases from J, the gap between germline ends came to 17 bases. The CDR3 covers 16 residues. Libraries were prepared by immunoSEQ multiplex PCR; TCRdb keeps only in-frame clonotypes and omits some of them. The table records roughly 2,500,000 clones, 93% of them present only once. The rearrangement uses TRBV30 and TRBJ1-3, with a weak D call TRBD1 (6 bases). The receptor comes from a man between 18 and 35 years old in good health. Some clones in this sample may be carry-over from other donors' samples. The specimen sequenced was naive CD4+ T cells from PBMCs. Documented subset: CD45RA+ positively selected. Here the CDR3 reads CAWRGGQGRAGNTIYF. DNA of the CDR3: TGTGCCTGGAGGGGGGGGCAAGGACGAGCTGGAAACACCATATATTTT. Drawing the rest from reference TRBV30 and TRBJ1-3, the complete variable domain is SQTIHQWPATLVQPVGSPLSLECTVEGTSNPNLYWYRQAAGRGLQLLFYSVGIGQISSEVPQNLSASRPQDRQFILSSKKLLLSDSGFYLCAWRGGQGRAGNTIYFGEGSWLTVV.